The 6 T cell receptor beta chains presented below share a single source sample, sequenced in a study of blood T cell repertoires in COVID-19. Data came from immunoSEQ multiplex PCR; TCRdb stores just in-frame clones and leaves some out. The sample has 85,000 to 100,000 clones, about 86% seen once. Input material: peripheral blood. These receptors were obtained from a man aged 50 to 60 with COVID-19, enrolled during active disease.

The chain uses TRBV19 and TRBJ2-7; TRBD2 might be the D (7 bases). Germline lookup yields CDR1 LNHDA and CDR2 SQIVND (reference sequence). V lost 7 bases to trimming and J lost 6 bases, with 22 bases between them. This CDR3 has 15 amino acids. CDR3 DNA: TGTGCCAGTAAGGATGCGGGGGCCGATATCGCCGAGCAGTACTTC. Its translation is CASKDAGADIAEQYF.

This clone was recorded a few times. The gene calls are TRBV7-9 and TRBJ1-2; D not certain. Germline CDR1 reads SEHNR; CDR2 reads FQNEAQ (reference sequence). The CDR3 has 14 amino acids. V gave up 4 bases and J gave up 6 bases, with 15 bases separating them. CDR3 DNA sequence: TGTGCCAGCAGCTATGGGCATAAGGTGGATGGCTACACCTTC. Translated: CASSYGHKVDGYTF.

V is TRBV13 and J is TRBJ1-1; no definite D call. There are 12 residues in the CDR3. Germline V gives CDR1 PRHDT, CDR2 FYEKMQ (reference sequence). Trimming shortened V by 5 bases and J by 7 bases, and 11 bases separated the two germline ends. Written as DNA, the CDR3 is TGTGCCAGCAGCCCCCGCCCGGGTGAAGCTTTCTTT. Protein: CASSPRPGEAFF.

This chain links TRBV29-1 with TRBJ1-3; perhaps TRBD1 as D (5 bases). This CDR3 has 14 residues. The V end was cut by 5 bases, the J end by 4 bases, with 15 bases between. Germline V lookup: CDR1 SQVTM, CDR2 ANQGSEA. CDR3 sequence reads: CSVLDPNRGNTIYF. The CDR3 DNA reads as TGCAGCGTTTTAGATCCGAACAGGGGAAACACCATATATTTT.

The rearrangement links TRBV6-5 to TRBJ1-1; 8 nucleotides agree with TRBD1. CDR3 length: 15 amino acids. The V gene's germline CDR1 is MNHEY and CDR2 SVGAGI. Germline trimming cut 0 bases from V and 7 bases from J; bases unmatched to any gene: 7. This chain's CDR3 is CASSYSTGVLGEAFF. DNA for the CDR3: TGTGCCAGCAGTTACTCGACAGGGGTATTGGGTGAAGCTTTCTTT.

This chain links TRBV19 with TRBJ2-1; 8 positions agree with TRBD2. The CDR3 contains 14 residues. After removal of 5 bases from V and 4 bases from J, the junction contained 4 bases not matched to a gene. Germline V gene sequence: CDR1 LNHDA, CDR2 SQIVND (reference sequence). CDR3 nucleotide sequence: TGTGCCAGTAGTTCAGCGGGGGAATACAATGAGCAGTTCTTC. It codes for CASSSAGEYNEQFF.